This T cell receptor beta chain was sequenced for a study of control samples from healthy donors and cancer patients. J was trimmed by 3 bases and V by 5 bases; bases with no gene match: 10. CDR1 and CDR2 (germline): SGHTA, FQGTGA. The CDR3 loop spans 16 amino acids. Profiled with immunoSEQ multiplex PCR; TCRdb holds only in-frame clones, not every one. The repertoire holds 150,000 to 200,000 clones, with 80% to 90% as singletons. V is TRBV7-3 and J is TRBJ2-1; TRBD2 matches at 7 bases. The sample comprised blood. The source is a man between 18 and 35 years old in good health. CDR3 sequence reads: CASSPHERGGYNEQFF. The DNA of the CDR3 is TGTGCCAGCAGCCCCCATGAGCGGGGTGGCTACAATGAGCAGTTCTTC.